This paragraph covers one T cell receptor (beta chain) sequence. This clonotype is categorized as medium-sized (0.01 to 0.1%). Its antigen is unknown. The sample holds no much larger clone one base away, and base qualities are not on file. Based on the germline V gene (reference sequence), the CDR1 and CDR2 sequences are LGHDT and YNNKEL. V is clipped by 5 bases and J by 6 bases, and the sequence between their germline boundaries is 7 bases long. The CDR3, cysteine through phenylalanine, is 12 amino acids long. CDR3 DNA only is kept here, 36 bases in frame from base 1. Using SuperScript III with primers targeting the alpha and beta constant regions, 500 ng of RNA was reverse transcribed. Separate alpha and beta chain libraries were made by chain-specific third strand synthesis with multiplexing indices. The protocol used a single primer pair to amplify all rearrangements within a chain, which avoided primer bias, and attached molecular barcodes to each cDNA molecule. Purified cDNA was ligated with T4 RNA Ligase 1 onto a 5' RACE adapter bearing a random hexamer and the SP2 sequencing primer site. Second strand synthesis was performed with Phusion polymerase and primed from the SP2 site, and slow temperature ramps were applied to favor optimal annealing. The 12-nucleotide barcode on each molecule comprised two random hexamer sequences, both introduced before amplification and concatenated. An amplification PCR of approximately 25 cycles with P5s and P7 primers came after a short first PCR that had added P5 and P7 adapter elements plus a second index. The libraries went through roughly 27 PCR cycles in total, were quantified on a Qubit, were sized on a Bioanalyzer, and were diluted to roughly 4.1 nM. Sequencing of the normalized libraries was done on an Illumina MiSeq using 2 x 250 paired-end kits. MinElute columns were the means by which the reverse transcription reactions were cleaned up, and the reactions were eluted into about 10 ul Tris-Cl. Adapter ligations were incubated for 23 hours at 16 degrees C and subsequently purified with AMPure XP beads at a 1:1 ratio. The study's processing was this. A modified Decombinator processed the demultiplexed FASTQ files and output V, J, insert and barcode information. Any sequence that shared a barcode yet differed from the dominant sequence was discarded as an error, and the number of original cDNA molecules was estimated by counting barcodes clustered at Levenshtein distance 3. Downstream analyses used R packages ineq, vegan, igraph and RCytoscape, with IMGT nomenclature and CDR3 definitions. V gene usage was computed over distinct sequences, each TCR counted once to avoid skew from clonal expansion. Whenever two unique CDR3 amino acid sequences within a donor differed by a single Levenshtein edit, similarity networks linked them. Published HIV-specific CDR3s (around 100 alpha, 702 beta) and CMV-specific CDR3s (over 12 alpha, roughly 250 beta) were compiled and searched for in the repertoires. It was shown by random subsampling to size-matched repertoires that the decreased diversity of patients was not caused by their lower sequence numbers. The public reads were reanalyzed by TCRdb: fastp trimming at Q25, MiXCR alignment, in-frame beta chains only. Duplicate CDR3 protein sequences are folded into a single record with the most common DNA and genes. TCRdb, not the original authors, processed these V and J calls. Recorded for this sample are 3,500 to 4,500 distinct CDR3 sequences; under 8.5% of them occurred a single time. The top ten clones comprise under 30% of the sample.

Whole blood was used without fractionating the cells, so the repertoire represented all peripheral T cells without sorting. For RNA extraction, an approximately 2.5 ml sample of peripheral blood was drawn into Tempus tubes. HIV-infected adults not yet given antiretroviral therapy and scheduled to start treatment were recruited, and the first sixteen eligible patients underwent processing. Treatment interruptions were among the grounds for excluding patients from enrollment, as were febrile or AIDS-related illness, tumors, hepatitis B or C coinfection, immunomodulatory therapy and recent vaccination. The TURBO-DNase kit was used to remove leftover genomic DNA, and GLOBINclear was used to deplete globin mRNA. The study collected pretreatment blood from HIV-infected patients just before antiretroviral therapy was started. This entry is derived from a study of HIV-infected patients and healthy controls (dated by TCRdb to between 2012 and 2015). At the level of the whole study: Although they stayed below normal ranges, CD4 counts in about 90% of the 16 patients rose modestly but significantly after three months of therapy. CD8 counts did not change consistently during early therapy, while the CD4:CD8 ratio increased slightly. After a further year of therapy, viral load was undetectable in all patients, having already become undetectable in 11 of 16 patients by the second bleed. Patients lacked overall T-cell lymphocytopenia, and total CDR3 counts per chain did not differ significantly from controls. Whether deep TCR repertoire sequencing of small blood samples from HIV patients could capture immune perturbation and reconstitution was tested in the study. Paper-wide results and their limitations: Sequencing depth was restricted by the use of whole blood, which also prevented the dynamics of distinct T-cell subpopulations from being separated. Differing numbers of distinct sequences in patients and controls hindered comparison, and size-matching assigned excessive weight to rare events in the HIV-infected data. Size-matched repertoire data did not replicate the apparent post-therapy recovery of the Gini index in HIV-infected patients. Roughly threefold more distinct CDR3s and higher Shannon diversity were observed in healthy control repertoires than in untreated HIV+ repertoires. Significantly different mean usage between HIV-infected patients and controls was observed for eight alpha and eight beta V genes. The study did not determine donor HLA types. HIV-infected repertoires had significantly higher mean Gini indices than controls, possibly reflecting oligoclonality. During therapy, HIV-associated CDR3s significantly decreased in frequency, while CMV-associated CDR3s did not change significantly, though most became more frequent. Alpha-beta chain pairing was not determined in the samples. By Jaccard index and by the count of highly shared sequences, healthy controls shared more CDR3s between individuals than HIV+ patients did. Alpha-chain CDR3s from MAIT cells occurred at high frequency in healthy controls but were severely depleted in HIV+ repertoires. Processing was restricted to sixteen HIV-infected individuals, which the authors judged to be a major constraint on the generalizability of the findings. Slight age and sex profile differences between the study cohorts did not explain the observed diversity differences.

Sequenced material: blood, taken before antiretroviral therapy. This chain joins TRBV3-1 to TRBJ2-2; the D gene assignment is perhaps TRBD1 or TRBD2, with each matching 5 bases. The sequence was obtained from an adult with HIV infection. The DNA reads TGTGCCAGCAGCGGGACCGCCGGGGAGCTGTTTTTT. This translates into CASSGTAGELFF.